These 11 T cell receptor beta chains came from one sample sequenced in a study of vaccination effects on CD4 cells after COVID-19. Ahead of sequencing, the ViraFEST assay grew antigen-specific CD4+ T cells using viral peptide pools. Investigators separated out CD4+ T cells once more than nine days of culture had passed. Each vaccine recipient was nucleocapsid antibody negative and had no prior SARS-CoV-2 infection. The data were produced by immunoSEQ multiplex PCR, yet TCRdb's version contains in-frame clones alone and is incomplete. The table has about 55,000 clones, roughly 70% seen once; the top ten hold roughly 18%. These receptors have no identified antigens. The specimen was CD4+ T cells from PBMCs cultured with SARS-CoV-2 spike peptides, collected before COVID-19 vaccination. Receptors originate from a human donor who received a COVID-19 vaccine.

The rearrangement links TRBV11-2 to TRBJ2-1; 9 bases match TRBD2. The CDR3 covers 18 residues. Per germline, CDR1 SGHAT and CDR2 FQNNGV. The V gene end was trimmed by 5 bases and the J gene end by 2 bases; junction bases not matched to a gene: 13. The CDR3 is CASSRGKTSGPPYNEQFF. The CDR3 DNA reads TGTGCCAGCAGCCGGGGCAAGACTAGCGGACCCCCCTACAATGAGCAGTTCTTC.

The rearrangement links TRBV4-2 to TRBJ2-5; the match to TRBD2 covers 9 bases. This CDR3 has 17 residues. Trimming removed 1 base from V and 5 bases from J; junction bases left unmatched: 11. Germline values: CDR1 LGHNA, CDR2 YNFKEQ. CDR3 residues: CASSQGAGGRSRETQYF. Here the CDR3 DNA reads TGTGCCAGCAGCCAAGGGGCGGGGGGGCGGAGTAGGGAGACCCAGTACTTC.

This clone has a handful of counts. This sequence joins TRBV6-5 and TRBJ1-1, with D unclear. CDR1 is MNHEY, CDR2 SVGAGI, per germline. V was shortened by 6 bases and J by 8 bases, with 16 bases between the two germline ends. The CDR3 has 13 amino acids. CDR3: CASRLQTTVEAFF. CDR3 DNA: TGTGCCAGCAGGCTTCAGACTACAGTCGAAGCTTTCTTT.

The genes are TRBV4-1 and TRBJ2-4, with a weak D call TRBD1 (7 bases). From germline, CDR1 is MGHRA and CDR2 YSYEKL. This CDR3 comprises 18 residues. Trimming took 3 bases from V and 0 from J, leaving 18 bases between them. CDR3 DNA sequence: TGCGCCAGCAGCCAGGGGGGTAACAGGGGCCTAGCCAAAAACATTCAGTACTTC. Its translation is CASSQGGNRGLAKNIQYF.

This clone was found a few times. The chain is built from TRBV5-1 and TRBJ2-7; no clear D. Germline CDR1 is SGHRS and CDR2 is YFSETQ. Trimming shortened V by 0 bases and J by 2 bases, and 6 bases separated the two germline ends. This CDR3 comprises 13 residues. The CDR3 loop reads CASSLDYTYEQYF. The DNA for the CDR3 is TGCGCCAGCAGCTTGGATTACACCTACGAGCAGTACTTC.

The chain has TRBV5-5 and TRBJ1-5, with a tentative D call TRBD1 (5 bases). CDR1 SGHKS and CDR2 YYEKEE come from the germline V gene (reference sequence). CDR3 length equals 14 residues. Trimming took off 4 bases at V and 3 bases at J, with 11 bases between the two ends. CDR3 protein: CASSTPGTNQPQHF. CDR3 nucleotides: TGTGCCAGCAGCACTCCAGGGACCAATCAGCCCCAGCATTTT.

The chain recombines TRBV7-2 with TRBJ2-5; D could derive from TRBD1 or TRBD2 (5 bases each). This CDR3 spans 15 amino acids. The V gene lost 5 bases and the J gene lost 5 bases, with 18 bases spanning the gap. Germline V gene lookup returns CDR1 SGHTA and CDR2 FQGNSA. CDR3 sequence: CASSGHGTSSETQYF. The CDR3 bases are TGTGCCAGCAGCGGACACGGGACCTCTAGTGAGACCCAGTACTTC.

This clone was detected once. V gene TRBV7-3 combines with J gene TRBJ2-1, with 8 bases identical to TRBD2. V lost 5 bases to trimming and J lost 0 bases; unmatched junction nucleotides: 3. CDR3 length: 15 amino acids. Germline V gene sequence: CDR1 SGHTA, CDR2 FQGTGA. The CDR3 loop is CASSLSGGSYNEQFF. CDR3 nucleotide sequence: TGTGCCAGCAGCCTCAGCGGGGGCTCCTACAATGAGCAGTTCTTC. The full variable domain, rest sourced from reference TRBV7-3 and TRBJ2-1, is GAGVSQTPSNKVTEKGKYVELRCDPISGHTALYWYRQSLGQGPEFLIYFQGTGAADDSGLPNDRFFAVRPEGSVSTLKIQRTERGDSAVYLCASSLSGGSYNEQFFGPGTRLTVL.

The rearrangement links TRBV29-1 to TRBJ1-4; the D gene is possibly TRBD1 (5 bases). CDR3 length: 13 residues. CDR1 is SQVTM, CDR2 ANQGSEA, per germline. DNA of the CDR3: TGCAGGGGACGGAGGAGGGAGGATGAAAAACTGTTTTTT. Residues: CRGRRREDEKLFF. The entire variable domain, with the rest obtained from reference TRBV29-1 and TRBJ1-4, is as follows: SAVISQKPSRDICQRGTSLTIQCQVDSQVTMMFWYRQQPGQSLTLIATANQGSEATYESGFVIDKFPISRPNLTFSTLTVSNMSPEDSSIYLCRGRRREDEKLFFGSGTQLSVL.

This chain links TRBV6-1 with TRBJ2-1, with 13 bases aligning to TRBD2. Losses at the gene ends were 2 bases for V and 4 bases for J; bases not matched to a gene: 5. The CDR3 covers 17 residues. Looked up from germline, CDR1 is MNHNS and CDR2 is SASEGT. The CDR3 region is CASSERLAGGLYNEQFF. Written as DNA, the CDR3 is TGTGCCAGCAGTGAAAGACTAGCGGGAGGCCTATACAATGAGCAGTTCTTC.

The chain carries TRBV6-2 or TRBV6-3 and TRBJ2-2; D ambiguous. Germline V gene data show CDR1 as MNHEY and CDR2 as SVGEGT. Trimming stripped 0 bases from V and 7 bases from J, with 18 bases between. The CDR3 has 17 amino acids. CDR3 in DNA: TGTGCCAGCAGTTACTCGGTCGCGAGAAAGGTTGGCGGGGAGCTGTTTTTT. Residues: CASSYSVARKVGGELFF.